This TCR beta chain stems from a study of immune evolution from preneoplasia to lung adenocarcinoma. The protocol was immunoSEQ multiplex PCR, while the TCRdb copy is restricted to in-frame clones and leaves out a portion. This sample carries about 2,000 clones, 86% of them seen once, and the ten largest clones take 11%. The trim removed 2 bases at V and 6 bases at J, leaving 20 bases unmatched. Germline CDR1 MNHEY, CDR2 SMNVEV (reference sequence). This CDR3 comprises 20 residues. Histologic diagnosis was independently verified by two lung pathologists. V usage is TRBV27 and J usage is TRBJ1-5; TRBD1 aligns across 9 bases. The clonotype originates from a person aged 65-85 years with lung adenocarcinoma. Sequencing used FFPE adjacent normal lung tissue. CDR3: CASSLKDRDREVIRCQPQHF. The CDR3 nucleotides are TGTGCCAGCAGTTTAAAAGACCGGGACAGGGAGGTAATTAGGTGTCAGCCCCAGCATTTT.